This T cell receptor beta chain was retrieved from a study of response to subunit inactivated influenza vaccine. Study-wide points: The authors suggested that few new T cells are recruited per seasonal influenza vaccination.

As concerns this clonotype: What it recognizes is unknown.

V was cut by 4 bases and J by 3 bases, with 16 bases left in between. The germline gives CDR1 SGHTA, CDR2 FQGNSA. The CDR3 is made up of 16 amino acids. TCRdb fed the RT-PCR reads into MiXCR, producing one record per CDR3 protein. The table shows about half a million distinct CDR3 sequences, with 6% to 9% occurring only once. This sequence joins TRBV7-2 and TRBJ2-4, with a tentative D call TRBD1 (5 bases). This TCR was sampled from a man aged 50 to 75 who received an inactivated influenza vaccine. Sequenced here: PBMCs from blood, sampled less than 30 months after vaccination. CDR3 sequence: CASSSWGRNNKNIQYF. In DNA form, the CDR3 reads TGTGCCAGCAGCTCCTGGGGCAGGAACAACAAAAACATTCAGTACTTC.